This entry describes one TCR beta chain. Which antigen it targets is not known. Per-base quality was not reported, and no clone a single base away is much larger than it. The sample's treatment or condition label is to be understood as: preoperative locoregional IRX-2 cytokine immunotherapy. The samples were obtained from a phase Ib study that tested preoperative, locoregional IRX-2 cytokine immunotherapy designed to prime immune responses. Donors were patients with early-stage breast cancer who received IRX-2 before surgery. The sample originates from a study of preoperative IRX-2 immunotherapy in early breast cancer (dated by TCRdb to the late 2010s). The protocol used for the library was the immunoSEQ multiplex PCR assay. TCRdb stores this immuneACCESS table with in-frame sequences only. Part of the clones is absent; in the studies checked, under half of the shortfall reflects unresolved V genes, and no reason is known for the rest. The sample table records 90,000 to 100,000 clones; more than 80% of these occur just once. Of the sample, roughly 1.9% falls within the top ten clones.

The cysteine opens and the phenylalanine closes a CDR3 of 15 amino acids. Only the CDR3 DNA stays, 45 bases, in frame from base 1. Trimming costs V 4 bases and J 6 bases, and their ends lie 18 bases apart. As encoded in the germline V gene, CDR1 is KGHSH while CDR2 is LQKENI. This sequence originates from a human donor with breast cancer. Recombination connected TRBV18 to TRBJ1-2; the D gene remains uncertain. This material consisted of tumor tissue, taken after IRX-2 immunotherapy. The CDR3 region has the sequence CASSLQGLQSNGYTF. The nucleotide sequence reads as follows: TGTGCCAGCTCACTTCAAGGTTTACAGAGTAATGGCTACACCTTC.